These T cell receptor beta chains were read from a single sample in a study of OX40 agonist ivuxolimab in advanced cancers. Profiled with immunoSEQ multiplex PCR; TCRdb holds only in-frame clones, not every one. This table has 72,000 or so clones, about 86% appearing once. Sequencing was performed on CD4+ or CD8+ T cells sorted from blood, taken in a trial of the OX40 agonist ivuxolimab. These TCRs come from an adult with an advanced solid tumor such as melanoma, head and neck, liver or kidney cancer. The CDR3 runs from the conserved cysteine through the conserved F or W. A D gene is named only where the DNA matches it firmly. Rows give clone size only sometimes, using once, few, many, or a class for an expanded clone.

V	size	D	J	DNA	CDR3
TRBV15	-	-	TRBJ1-2	TGTGCCACCAGCAGAGATATGCAGGGAAACAGGGGCTACACCTTC	CATSRDMQGNRGYTF
TRBV5-1	-	-	TRBJ2-5	TGCGCCAGCAGCCCGCAGGGCGGGGAGACCCAGTACTTC	CASSPQGGETQYF
TRBV7-2	-	TRBD2	TRBJ2-3	TGTGCCAGCAGCTTAGTAGCGCTAGCGGGATTTGTGTCGACAGATACGCAGTATTTT	CASSLVALAGFVSTDTQYF
TRBV5-1	-	-	TRBJ2-3	TGCGCCAGCAGCTTGTTGTCTAGGTCGACAGATACGCAGTATTTT	CASSLLSRSTDTQYF
TRBV28	-	-	TRBJ1-1	TGTGCCAGCAGCCAGTTGGGGGGGAACACTGAAGCTTTCTTT	CASSQLGGNTEAFF
TRBV11-1	-	-	TRBJ1-1	TGTGCCAGCAGCCTACAATACCTGAACACTGAAGCTTTCTTT	CASSLQYLNTEAFF
TRBV7-2	once	-	TRBJ2-7	TGTGCCAGCAGCCCGAGGGGCGGGGGCGCTTACGAGCAGTACTTC	CASSPRGGGAYEQYF
TRBV6-1	-	TRBD1	TRBJ1-5	TGTGCCAGCAATCAGGACAGGGGGCCCCAGCCCCAGCATTTT	CASNQDRGPQPQHF
TRBV6-5	once	TRBD1	TRBJ1-6	TGTGCCAGCAGAACAACTTTACAGGGGCGATCACCCCTCCACTTT	CASRTTLQGRSPLHF
TRBV10-2	-	-	TRBJ1-2	TGCGCCAGCATGATCGACAGCTATGGCTACACCTTC	CASMIDSYGYTF
TRBV5-6	few	TRBD1	TRBJ1-2	TGTGCCAGCAGCTCAGTAGAACGGGGACAGGGGGCAGTTGGCTACACCTTC	CASSSVERGQGAVGYTF
TRBV5-4	-	TRBD1	TRBJ1-2	TGTGCCAGCAGCTCGACAGGGAATAACTATGGCTACACCTTC	CASSSTGNNYGYTF
TRBV7-9	-	-	TRBJ1-2	TGTGCCAGCAGCTTATCCCAGGGTTTATATGGCTACACCTTC	CASSLSQGLYGYTF